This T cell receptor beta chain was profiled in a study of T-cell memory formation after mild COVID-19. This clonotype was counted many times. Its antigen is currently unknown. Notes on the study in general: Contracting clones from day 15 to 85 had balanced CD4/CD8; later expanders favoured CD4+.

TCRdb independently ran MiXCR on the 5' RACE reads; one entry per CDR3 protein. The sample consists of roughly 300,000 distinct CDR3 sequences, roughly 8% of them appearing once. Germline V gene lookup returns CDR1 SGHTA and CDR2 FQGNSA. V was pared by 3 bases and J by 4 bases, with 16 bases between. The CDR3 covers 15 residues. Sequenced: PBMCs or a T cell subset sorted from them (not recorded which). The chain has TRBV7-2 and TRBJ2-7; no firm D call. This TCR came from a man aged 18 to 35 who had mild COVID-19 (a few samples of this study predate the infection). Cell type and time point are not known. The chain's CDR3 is CASSFGPGGSYEQYF. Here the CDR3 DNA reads TGTGCCAGCAGCTTCGGGCCCGGTGGTTCTTACGAGCAGTACTTC. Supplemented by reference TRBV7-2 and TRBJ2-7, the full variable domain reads GAGVSQSPSNKVTEKGKDVELRCDPISGHTALYWYRQSLGQGLEFLIYFQGNSAPDKSGLPSDRFSAERTGGSVSTLTIQRTQQEDSAVYLCASSFGPGGSYEQYFGPGTRLTVT.